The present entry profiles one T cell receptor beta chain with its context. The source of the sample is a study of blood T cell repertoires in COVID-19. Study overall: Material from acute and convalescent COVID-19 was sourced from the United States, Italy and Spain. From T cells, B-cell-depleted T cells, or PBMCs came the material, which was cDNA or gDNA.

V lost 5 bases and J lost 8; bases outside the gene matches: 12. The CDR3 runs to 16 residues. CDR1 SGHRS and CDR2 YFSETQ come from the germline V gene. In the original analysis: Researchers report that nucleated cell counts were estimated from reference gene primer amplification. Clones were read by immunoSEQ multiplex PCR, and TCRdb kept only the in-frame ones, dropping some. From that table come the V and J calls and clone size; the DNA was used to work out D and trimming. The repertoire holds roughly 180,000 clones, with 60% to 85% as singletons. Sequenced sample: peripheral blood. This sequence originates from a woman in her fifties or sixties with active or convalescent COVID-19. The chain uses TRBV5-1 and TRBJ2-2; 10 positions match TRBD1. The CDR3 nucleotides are TGCGCCAGCAGTCCCTTGGGACAGGGGAGCGTTGGGGAGCTGTTTTTT. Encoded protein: CASSPLGQGSVGELFF.